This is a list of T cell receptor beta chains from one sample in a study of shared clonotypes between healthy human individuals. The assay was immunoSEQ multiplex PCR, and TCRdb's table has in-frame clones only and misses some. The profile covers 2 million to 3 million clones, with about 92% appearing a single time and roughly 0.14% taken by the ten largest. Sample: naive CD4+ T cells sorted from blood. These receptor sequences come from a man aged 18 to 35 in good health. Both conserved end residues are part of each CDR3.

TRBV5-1 CASSLVPQPPDTQYF
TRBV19 CASSIKGIGGYTF
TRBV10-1 CASSDLDSGEQFF
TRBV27 CASSFAGLAGETQYF
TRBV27 CASGWGNTEAFF
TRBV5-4 CASSQIGMGNIQYF
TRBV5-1 CASMAAAQDYEQYF
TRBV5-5 CASSLSGTLYEQYF
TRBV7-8 CASSGGTSGTLAKNIQYF
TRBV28 CASRRQGGYEQYF
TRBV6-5 CASTRRTGPDTQYF
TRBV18 CASSPGRSHEQYF
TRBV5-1 CASSLEGPSYEQYF
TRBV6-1 CASREQTGGHEQYF
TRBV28 CASSLLSGQGAGGYTF
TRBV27 CASSKGGAGEPQHF
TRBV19 CASSISIGTSGFSWEYNEQFF
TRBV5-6 CASSSLDRDYEQYF
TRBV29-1 CSVVGGPQTSTDTQYF
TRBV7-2 CASSLTGRTDTQYF
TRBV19 CASSIHEDSYGYTF
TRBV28 CASSFGLNQPQHF
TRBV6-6 CASGQGNSNQPQHF
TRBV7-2 CASNLGGQNYGYTF
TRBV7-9 CASRPTGGDHGYTF
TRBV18 CASSPTSGTYEQYF
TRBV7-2 CASSSGQLGTDTQYF
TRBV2 CASSEGRTGMDEQYF
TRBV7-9 CASSLGGQNTGELFF
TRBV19 CASRPLGRGETQYF
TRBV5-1 CASSLAASLPTEAFF
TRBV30 CAWSKGSVTEAFF
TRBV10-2 CASTSGTGVIEQYF
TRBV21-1 CASSNRQGWQPQHF
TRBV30 CAWSGTRPSNQPQHF
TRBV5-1 CASSEGTSGKLQQFF
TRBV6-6 CASSFRTGATEAFF
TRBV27 CASGTTPFNTEAFF
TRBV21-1 CASSKKLWTSGRAPSYEQYF
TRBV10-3 CAISERPDKGVAFF
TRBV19 CASSIPSAANQPQHF
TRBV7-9 CASSLGGLNNQPQHF
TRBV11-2 CASNWGGDGEAFF
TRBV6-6 CASSRTGSTNEKLFF
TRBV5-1 CASSLGTGMGNEQFF
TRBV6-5 CASRQGSNQPQHF
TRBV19 CASSTGTENTEAFF
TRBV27 CASRGTGTGKRYEQYF
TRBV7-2 CASSLSGGDQETQYF
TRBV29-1 CSVTLPGTYEQYF
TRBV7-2 CASSTGLAGTNEQFF
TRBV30 CACGGDYNQPQHF
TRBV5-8 CASGKRSQVTDTQYF
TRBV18 CASSPPGSSYEQYF